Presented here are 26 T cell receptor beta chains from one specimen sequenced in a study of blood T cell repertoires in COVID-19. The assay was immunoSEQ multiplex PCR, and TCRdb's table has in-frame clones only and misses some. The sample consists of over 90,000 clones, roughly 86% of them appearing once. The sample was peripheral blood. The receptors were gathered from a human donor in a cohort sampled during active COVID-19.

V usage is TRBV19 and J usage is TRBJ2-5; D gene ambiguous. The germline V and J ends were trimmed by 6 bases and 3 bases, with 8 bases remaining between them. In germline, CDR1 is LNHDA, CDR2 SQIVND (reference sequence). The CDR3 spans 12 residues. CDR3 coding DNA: TGTGCCAGTAGCACGAACAAAGAGACCCAGTACTTC. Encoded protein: CASSTNKETQYF.

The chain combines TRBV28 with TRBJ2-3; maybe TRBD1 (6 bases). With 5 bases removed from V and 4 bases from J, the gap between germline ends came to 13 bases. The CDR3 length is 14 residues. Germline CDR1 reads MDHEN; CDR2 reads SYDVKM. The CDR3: CASSATGFADTQYF. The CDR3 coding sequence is TGTGCCAGCAGTGCAACAGGGTTCGCAGATACGCAGTATTTT.

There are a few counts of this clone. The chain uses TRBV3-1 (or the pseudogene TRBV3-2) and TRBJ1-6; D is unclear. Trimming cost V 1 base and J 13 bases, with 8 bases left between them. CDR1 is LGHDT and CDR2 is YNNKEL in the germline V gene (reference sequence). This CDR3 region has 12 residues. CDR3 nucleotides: TGTGCCAGCAGCCAAGGAGGCTCCCCCCTCCACTTT. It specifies CASSQGGSPLHF.

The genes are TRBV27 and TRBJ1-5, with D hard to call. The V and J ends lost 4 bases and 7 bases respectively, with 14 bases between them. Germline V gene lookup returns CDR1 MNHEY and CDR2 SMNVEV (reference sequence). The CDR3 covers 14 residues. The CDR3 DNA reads TGTGCCAGCAGTTCCCGGCGAGGGATGCAGCCCCAGCATTTT. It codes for CASSSRRGMQPQHF.

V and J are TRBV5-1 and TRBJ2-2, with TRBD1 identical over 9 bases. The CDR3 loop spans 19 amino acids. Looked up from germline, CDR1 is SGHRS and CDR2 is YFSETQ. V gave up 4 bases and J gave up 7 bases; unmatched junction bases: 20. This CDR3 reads CASSLWNRDRDNRGGELFF. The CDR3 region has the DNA TGCGCCAGCAGCCTATGGAACCGGGACAGGGATAATCGGGGCGGGGAGCTGTTTTTT.

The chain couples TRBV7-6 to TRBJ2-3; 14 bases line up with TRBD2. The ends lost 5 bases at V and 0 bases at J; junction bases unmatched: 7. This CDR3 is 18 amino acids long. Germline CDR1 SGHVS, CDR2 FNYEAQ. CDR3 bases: TGTGCCAGCAGCCCTGGACTAGCGGGAGGCGGAAGCACAGATACGCAGTATTTT. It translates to CASSPGLAGGGSTDTQYF.

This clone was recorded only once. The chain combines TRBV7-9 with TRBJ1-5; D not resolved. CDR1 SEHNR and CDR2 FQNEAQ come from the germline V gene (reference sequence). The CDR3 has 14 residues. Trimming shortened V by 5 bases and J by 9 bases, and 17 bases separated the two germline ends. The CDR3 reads CASSPTYPIGPQHF. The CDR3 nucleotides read TGTGCCAGCAGCCCCACCTACCCCATTGGGCCCCAGCATTTT.

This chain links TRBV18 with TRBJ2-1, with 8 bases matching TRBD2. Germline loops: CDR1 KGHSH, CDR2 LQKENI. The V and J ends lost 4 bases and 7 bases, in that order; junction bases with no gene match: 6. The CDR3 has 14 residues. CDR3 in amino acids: CASSHGRDRNEQFF. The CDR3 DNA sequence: TGTGCCAGCTCACACGGGAGGGACCGTAATGAGCAGTTCTTC. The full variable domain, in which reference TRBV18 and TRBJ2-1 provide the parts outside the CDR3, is NAGVMQNPRHLVRRRGQEARLRCSPMKGHSHVYWYRQLPEEGLKFMVYLQKENIIDESGMPKERFSAEFPKEGPSILRIQQVVRGDSAAYFCASSHGRDRNEQFFGPGTRLTVL.

CDR3 sequence (DNA): TGTGCCAGTGGGACAGCAAGCTCCTATAATTCACCCCTCCACTTT. Protein product: CASGTASSYNSPLHF. V is TRBV27 and J is TRBJ1-6, with 7 positions matching TRBD1. The germline V gene has CDR1 MNHEY and CDR2 SMNVEV (reference sequence). This CDR3 region has 15 residues. V lost 9 bases, J lost 0 bases, and 5 bases stayed unmatched.

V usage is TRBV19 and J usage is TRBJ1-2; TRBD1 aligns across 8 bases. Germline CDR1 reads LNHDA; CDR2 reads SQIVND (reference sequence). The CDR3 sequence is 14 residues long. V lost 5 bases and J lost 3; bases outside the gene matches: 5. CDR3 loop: CASSPQGDYYGYTF. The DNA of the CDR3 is TGTGCCAGTAGTCCACAGGGGGATTACTATGGCTACACCTTC. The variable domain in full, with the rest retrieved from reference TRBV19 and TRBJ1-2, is DGGITQSPKYLFRKEGQNVTLSCEQNLNHDAMYWYRQDPGQGLRLIYYSQIVNDFQKGDIAEGYSVSREKKESFPLTVTSAQKNPTAFYLCASSPQGDYYGYTFGSGTRLTVV.

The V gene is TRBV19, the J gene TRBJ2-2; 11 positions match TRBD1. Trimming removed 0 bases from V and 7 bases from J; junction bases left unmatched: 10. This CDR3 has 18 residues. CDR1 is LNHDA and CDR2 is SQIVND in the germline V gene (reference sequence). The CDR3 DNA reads TGTGCCAGTAGTATAGACCGAAGGACAGGGGGCGCGAACGGGGAGCTGTTTTTT. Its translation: CASSIDRRTGGANGELFF.

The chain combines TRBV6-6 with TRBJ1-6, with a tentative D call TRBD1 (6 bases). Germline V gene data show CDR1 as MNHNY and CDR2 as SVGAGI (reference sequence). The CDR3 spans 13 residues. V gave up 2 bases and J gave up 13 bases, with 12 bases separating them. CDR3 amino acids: CASSYVGHHPLHF. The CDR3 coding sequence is TGTGCCAGCAGTTACGTGGGACACCATCCCCTCCACTTT.

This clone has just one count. CDR3 region: CANTMGGLNEKLFF. The DNA of the CDR3 is TGTGCCAACACAATGGGGGGGTTAAATGAAAAACTGTTTTTT. V gene TRBV6-4 combines with J gene TRBJ1-4; perhaps TRBD1 as D (5 bases). The CDR3 runs to 14 residues. Germline values: CDR1 MRHNA, CDR2 SNTAGT. V lost 10 bases and J 5 bases, leaving 17 bases between the germline ends.

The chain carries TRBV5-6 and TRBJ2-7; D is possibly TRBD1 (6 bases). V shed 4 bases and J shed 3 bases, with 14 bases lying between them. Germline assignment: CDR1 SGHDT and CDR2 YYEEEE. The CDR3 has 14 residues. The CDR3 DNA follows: TGTGCCAGCAGCACACCCACAGGGTTCTACGAGCAGTACTTC. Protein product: CASSTPTGFYEQYF.

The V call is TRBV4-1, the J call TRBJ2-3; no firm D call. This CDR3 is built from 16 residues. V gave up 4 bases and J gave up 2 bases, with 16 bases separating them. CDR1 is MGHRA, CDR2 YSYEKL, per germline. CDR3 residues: CASSLSPASNTDTQYF. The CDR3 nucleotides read TGCGCCAGCAGCCTCTCGCCAGCGAGCAACACAGATACGCAGTATTTT.

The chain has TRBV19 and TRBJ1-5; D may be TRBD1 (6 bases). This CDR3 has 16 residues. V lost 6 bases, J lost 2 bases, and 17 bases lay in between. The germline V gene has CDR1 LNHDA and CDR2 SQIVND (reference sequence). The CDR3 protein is CASSKGGDLGNQPQHF. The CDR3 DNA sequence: TGTGCCAGTAGCAAGGGGGGGGACCTCGGCAATCAGCCCCAGCATTTT.

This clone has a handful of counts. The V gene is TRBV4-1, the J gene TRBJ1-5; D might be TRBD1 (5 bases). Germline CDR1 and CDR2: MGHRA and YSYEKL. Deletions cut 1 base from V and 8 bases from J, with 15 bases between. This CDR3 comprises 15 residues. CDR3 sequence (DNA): TGCGCCAGCAGCCAAGGAACGATCCAACAGGAGCCCCAGCATTTT. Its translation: CASSQGTIQQEPQHF.

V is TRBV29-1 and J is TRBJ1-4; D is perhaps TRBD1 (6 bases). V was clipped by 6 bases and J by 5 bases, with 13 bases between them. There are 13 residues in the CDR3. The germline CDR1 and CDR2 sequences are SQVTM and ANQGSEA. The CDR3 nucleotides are TGCAGCGTGCACAGGGTTGGAAATGAAAAACTGTTTTTT. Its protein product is CSVHRVGNEKLFF.

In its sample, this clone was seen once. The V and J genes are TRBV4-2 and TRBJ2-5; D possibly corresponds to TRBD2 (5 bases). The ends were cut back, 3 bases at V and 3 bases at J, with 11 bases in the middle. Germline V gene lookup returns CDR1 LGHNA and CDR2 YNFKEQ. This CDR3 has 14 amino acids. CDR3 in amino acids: CASSQEGLEETQYF. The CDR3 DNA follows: TGTGCCAGCAGCCAGGAAGGACTCGAAGAGACCCAGTACTTC.

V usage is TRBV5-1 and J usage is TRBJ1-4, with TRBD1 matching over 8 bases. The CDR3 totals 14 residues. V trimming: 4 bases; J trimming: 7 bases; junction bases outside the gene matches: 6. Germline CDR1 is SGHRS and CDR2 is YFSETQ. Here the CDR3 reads CASSPLDRAEKLFF. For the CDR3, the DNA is TGCGCCAGCAGCCCCCTGGACAGGGCTGAAAAACTGTTTTTT. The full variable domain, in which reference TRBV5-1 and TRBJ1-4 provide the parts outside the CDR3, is KAGVTQTPRYLIKTRGQQVTLSCSPISGHRSVSWYQQTPGQGLQFLFEYFSETQRNKGNFPGRFSGRQFSNSRSEMNVSTLELGDSALYLCASSPLDRAEKLFFGSGTQLSVL.

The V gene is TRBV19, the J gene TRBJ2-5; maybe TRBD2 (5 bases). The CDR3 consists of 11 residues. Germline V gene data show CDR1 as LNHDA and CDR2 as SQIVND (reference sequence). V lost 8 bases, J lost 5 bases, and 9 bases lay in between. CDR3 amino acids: CASSTGETQYF. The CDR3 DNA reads TGTGCCAGTTCCACGGGGGAGACCCAGTACTTC.

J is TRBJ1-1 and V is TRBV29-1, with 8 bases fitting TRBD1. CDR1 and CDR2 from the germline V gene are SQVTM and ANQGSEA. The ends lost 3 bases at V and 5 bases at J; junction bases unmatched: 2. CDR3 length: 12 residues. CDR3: CSVDRGRTEAFF. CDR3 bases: TGCAGCGTTGACAGGGGGCGTACTGAAGCTTTCTTT.

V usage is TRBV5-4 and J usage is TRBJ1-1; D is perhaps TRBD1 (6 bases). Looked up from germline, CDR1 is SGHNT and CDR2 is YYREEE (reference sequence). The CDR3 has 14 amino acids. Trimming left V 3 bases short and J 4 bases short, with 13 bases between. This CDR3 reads CASSWRGAGTEAFF. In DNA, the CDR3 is TGTGCCAGCAGCTGGCGGGGGGCGGGCACTGAAGCTTTCTTT.

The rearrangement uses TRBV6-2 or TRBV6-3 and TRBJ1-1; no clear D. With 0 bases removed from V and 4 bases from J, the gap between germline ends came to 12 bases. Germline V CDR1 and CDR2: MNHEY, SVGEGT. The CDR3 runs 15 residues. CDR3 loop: CASSYSNGYGTEAFF. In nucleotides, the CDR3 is TGTGCCAGCAGTTACTCGAACGGGTATGGCACTGAAGCTTTCTTT.

CDR3 protein: CASSQEWQVKETQYF. The DNA of the CDR3 is TGCGCCAGCAGCCAAGAATGGCAGGTGAAAGAGACCCAGTACTTC. The rearrangement links TRBV4-1 to TRBJ2-5; D not certain. Germline-derived CDR1 and CDR2 are MGHRA and YSYEKL. V dropped 0 bases and J dropped 3 bases, with 11 bases sitting between them. The length of the CDR3 is 15 residues.

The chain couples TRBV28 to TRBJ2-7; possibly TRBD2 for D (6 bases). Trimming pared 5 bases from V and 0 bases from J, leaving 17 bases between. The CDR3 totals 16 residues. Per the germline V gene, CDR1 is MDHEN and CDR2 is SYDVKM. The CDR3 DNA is TGTGCCAGCAGTCCCCTCCGGGACTTTTCCTCCTACGAGCAGTACTTC. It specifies CASSPLRDFSSYEQYF.